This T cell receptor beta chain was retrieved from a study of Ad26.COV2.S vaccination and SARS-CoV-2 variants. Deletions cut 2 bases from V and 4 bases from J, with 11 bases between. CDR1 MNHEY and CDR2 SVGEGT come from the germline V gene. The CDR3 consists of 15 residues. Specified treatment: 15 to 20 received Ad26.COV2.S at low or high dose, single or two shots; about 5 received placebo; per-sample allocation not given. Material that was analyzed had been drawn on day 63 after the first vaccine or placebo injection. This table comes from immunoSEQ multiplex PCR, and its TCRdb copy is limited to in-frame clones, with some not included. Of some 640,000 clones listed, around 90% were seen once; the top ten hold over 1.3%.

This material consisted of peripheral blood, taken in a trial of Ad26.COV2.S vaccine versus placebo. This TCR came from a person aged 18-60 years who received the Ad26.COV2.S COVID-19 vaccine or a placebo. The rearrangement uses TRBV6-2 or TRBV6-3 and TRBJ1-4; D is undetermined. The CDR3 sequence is CASSYKSRYNEKLFF. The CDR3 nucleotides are TGTGCCAGCAGTTACAAGTCCCGGTATAATGAAAAACTGTTTTTT.